Each of the 26 T cell receptor beta chains below was sequenced from the same sample in a study of T-cell memory formation after mild COVID-19. MiXCR was run by TCRdb on the 5' RACE reads, yielding one entry per CDR3 protein. The data hold around 370,000 distinct CDR3 sequences, with more than 20% observed a single time. What was sequenced was PBMCs or a T cell subset sorted from them (not recorded which). All receptors derive from an adult woman who had mild COVID-19 (a few samples of this study predate the infection). Cell type and time point are not known.

This rearrangement joins TRBV10-3 to TRBJ2-5, with TRBD2 identical over 9 bases. V was clipped by 11 bases and J by 2 bases; unmatched bases: 9. This CDR3 has 14 amino acids. Looked up from germline, CDR1 is ENHRY and CDR2 is SYGVKD. The CDR3 is CAASGGTLQETQYF. As DNA, the CDR3 is TGTGCCGCCAGCGGGGGGACGTTACAAGAGACCCAGTACTTC.

This rearrangement joins TRBV7-8 to TRBJ1-1, with a possible D match to TRBD1 (6 bases). V was pared by 5 bases and J by 4 bases, with 17 bases between. The germline CDR1 and CDR2 sequences are SGHVS and FQNEAQ. The CDR3 contains 15 residues. The CDR3, as DNA: TGTGCCAGCAGCCCAGGGGCGGGCCGGGGCACTGAAGCTTTCTTT. It translates to CASSPGAGRGTEAFF. Drawing the rest from reference TRBV7-8 and TRBJ1-1, the complete variable domain is GAGVSQSPRYKVAKRGQDVALRCDPISGHVSLFWYQQALGQGPEFLTYFQNEAQLDKSGLPSDRFFAERPEGSVSTLKIQRTQQEDSAVYLCASSPGAGRGTEAFFGQGTRLTVV.

This clonotype was detected only a few times. The chain combines TRBV12-3 or TRBV12-4 with TRBJ2-7; TRBD2 might be the D (5 bases). The length of the CDR3 is 13 residues. V was pared by 5 bases and J by 6 bases, with 14 bases between. The CDR3 nucleotides read TGTGCCAGCAGTGTTGGAGAGGGAGTCGAGCAGTACTTC. It translates to CASSVGEGVEQYF.

V gene TRBV4-1 combines with J gene TRBJ1-2, with 8 bases aligning to TRBD1. Germline loops: CDR1 MGHRA, CDR2 YSYEKL. With 2 bases clipped from V and 6 bases from J, the junction kept 11 bases outside the gene matches. CDR3 size: 16 residues. The CDR3 sequence: CASSQKTGGKRDGYTF. The CDR3, as DNA: TGCGCCAGCAGCCAAAAAACAGGGGGTAAGAGAGATGGCTACACCTTC.

The chain couples TRBV14 to TRBJ2-7, with D unclear. This CDR3 is 14 amino acids long. Per germline, CDR1 SGHDN and CDR2 FVKESK. V gave up 4 bases and J gave up 2 bases, with 12 bases separating them. The CDR3 region is CASSLRSVAYEQYF. The CDR3 DNA follows: TGTGCCAGCAGCCTCAGGAGCGTCGCCTACGAGCAGTACTTC. The variable domain in full, with the rest retrieved from reference TRBV14 and TRBJ2-7, is EAGVTQFPSHSVIEKGQTVTLRCDPISGHDNLYWYRRVMGKEIKFLLHFVKESKQDESGMPNNRFLAERTGGTYSTLKVQPAELEDSGVYFCASSLRSVAYEQYFGPGTRLTVT.

This chain joins TRBV27 and TRBJ2-3, with D tentatively TRBD1 (6 bases). V lost 3 bases and J lost 2, with 9 bases in between. Per the germline V gene, CDR1 is MNHEY and CDR2 is SMNVEV (reference sequence). The CDR3 covers 14 residues. CDR3 region: CASSFTGNTDTQYF. The CDR3 DNA reads as TGTGCCAGCAGTTTCACAGGGAACACAGATACGCAGTATTTT.

This clonotype came up a few times. This chain links TRBV6-5 with TRBJ2-7; D is tentatively TRBD1 or TRBD2 (6 bases each). V lost 6 bases and J 3 bases, leaving 12 bases between the germline ends. Germline V gene data show CDR1 as MNHEY and CDR2 as SVGAGI. This CDR3 comprises 13 residues. This CDR3 reads CASRRDNHYEQYF. The CDR3 nucleotides are TGTGCCAGCAGGCGGGACAACCACTACGAGCAGTACTTC.

This clonotype showed up just a few times. The J gene is TRBJ2-7, the V gene TRBV7-2, with a possible D match to TRBD1 (6 bases). The V and J ends lost 5 bases and 2 bases respectively, with 13 bases between them. Germline lookup yields CDR1 SGHTA and CDR2 FQGNSA. The CDR3 contains 14 residues. CDR3 DNA: TGTGCCAGCAGCGACAGGCCCCGAGCCTACGAGCAGTACTTC. This translates into CASSDRPRAYEQYF.

The chain has TRBV20-1 and TRBJ1-1; no clear D. The germline V gene has CDR1 DFQATT and CDR2 SNEGSKA (reference sequence). This CDR3 contains 12 residues. The V end was cut by 3 bases, the J end by 10 bases, with 15 bases between. The CDR3: CSARQPPRGAFF. In DNA form, the CDR3 reads TGCAGTGCTAGGCAGCCACCCCGGGGAGCTTTCTTT.

This clonotype was detected a few times. The chain couples TRBV5-1 to TRBJ2-7; 11 nucleotides align to TRBD1. Germline V gene sequence: CDR1 SGHRS, CDR2 YFSETQ. The trim removed 4 bases at V and 0 bases at J, leaving 6 bases unmatched. The length of the CDR3 is 16 residues. The CDR3 loop is CASSRTGGGSSYEQYF. CDR3 DNA sequence: TGCGCCAGCAGCAGGACAGGGGGCGGGAGCTCCTACGAGCAGTACTTC.

This clonotype was seen only a few times. The chain has TRBV27 and TRBJ1-2; 9 positions match TRBD1. The V gene end was trimmed by 6 bases and the J gene end by 6 bases; junction bases not matched to a gene: 5. Germline V gene lookup returns CDR1 MNHEY and CDR2 SMNVEV (reference sequence). This CDR3 comprises 13 residues. The CDR3 loop is CASRPTGGHGYTF. CDR3 DNA sequence: TGTGCCAGCAGACCCACAGGGGGCCATGGCTACACCTTC.

Ten or more counts support this clonotype. The chain carries TRBV12-3 or TRBV12-4 and TRBJ1-3; D may be TRBD1 (5 bases). V lost 7 bases and J lost 4, with 8 bases in between. This CDR3 spans 12 amino acids. Here the CDR3 DNA reads TGTGCCAGCACAGGGCCGGGAAACACCATATATTTT. Translating it yields CASTGPGNTIYF.

The chain recombines TRBV6-2 or TRBV6-3 with TRBJ2-5; D remains unclear. Germline V gives CDR1 MNHEY, CDR2 SVGEGT. The V and J ends lost 7 bases and 5 bases respectively, with 11 bases between them. The length of the CDR3 is 12 residues. The CDR3 spells CASKESVETQYF. The CDR3 DNA follows: TGTGCCAGCAAAGAATCGGTGGAGACCCAGTACTTC.

This clonotype was detected only a few times. This rearrangement joins TRBV4-3 to TRBJ1-1; tentatively, D is TRBD1 (5 bases). The germline CDR1 and CDR2 sequences are LGHNA and YSLEER. The V and J ends lost 0 bases and 3 bases respectively, with 11 bases between them. CDR3 length: 15 amino acids. DNA of the CDR3: TGCGCCAGCAGCCAAGAAGGGTGGGGGGACACTGAAGCTTTCTTT. As protein: CASSQEGWGDTEAFF.

The rearrangement uses TRBV9 and TRBJ1-1; TRBD1 matches 8 bases. Per germline, CDR1 SGDLS and CDR2 YYNGEE. This CDR3 has 13 amino acids. V dropped 0 bases and J dropped 8; count of bases not matched to a gene: 3. The CDR3 sequence: CASSVGTGSEAFF. The CDR3 bases are TGTGCCAGCAGCGTAGGGACAGGGAGCGAAGCTTTCTTT.

There are many counts of this clonotype. V usage is TRBV29-1 and J usage is TRBJ2-5, with D possibly being TRBD1 (5 bases). CDR1 is SQVTM and CDR2 is ANQGSEA in the germline V gene. V was clipped by 4 bases and J by 6 bases, with 12 bases between them. The CDR3 covers 12 residues. The DNA for the CDR3 is TGCAGCGTTGGACAGAGTTGGCAGACCCAGTACTTC. Its translation is CSVGQSWQTQYF.

This chain joins TRBV5-1 and TRBJ1-1; D is unresolved. V lost 6 bases to trimming and J lost 4 bases, with 13 bases between them. The CDR3 contains 13 residues. Germline CDR1 SGHRS, CDR2 YFSETQ. The CDR3 protein is CASTREEGTEAFF. CDR3 DNA sequence: TGCGCCAGCACGCGGGAAGAGGGCACTGAAGCTTTCTTT.

The V gene is TRBV27, the J gene TRBJ2-3, with TRBD2 matching over 7 bases. After removal of 6 bases from V and 2 bases from J, the junction contained 8 bases not matched to a gene. Germline loops: CDR1 MNHEY, CDR2 SMNVEV (reference sequence). CDR3 length: 15 amino acids. The CDR3 region is CASSPWGLNTDTQYF. The DNA of the CDR3 is TGTGCCAGCAGCCCGTGGGGACTAAACACAGATACGCAGTATTTT.

There are a few counts of this clonotype. This chain links TRBV25-1 with TRBJ1-1; D remains ambiguous. V dropped 5 bases and J dropped 3 bases, with 7 bases sitting between them. Germline loops: CDR1 MGHDK, CDR2 SYGVNS. CDR3 length: 12 residues. The CDR3, as DNA: TGTGCCAGCAGTAGAGGGTACACTGAAGCTTTCTTT. Its protein product is CASSRGYTEAFF.

This sequence joins TRBV6-6 and TRBJ2-5, with D perhaps TRBD1 (6 bases). The CDR3 has 16 residues. Germline CDR1 and CDR2: MNHNY and SVGAGI (reference sequence). V was trimmed by 1 base and J by 4 bases, leaving 16 bases between them. CDR3 bases: TGTGCCAGCAGTTACTATAGACAGGTCGGTGGAGAGACCCAGTACTTC. Amino acids: CASSYYRQVGGETQYF.

The chain combines TRBV27 with TRBJ2-7; TRBD1 matches 10 bases. With 4 bases clipped from V and 5 bases from J, the junction kept 14 bases outside the gene matches. Germline V gene sequence: CDR1 MNHEY, CDR2 SMNVEV (reference sequence). This CDR3 contains 17 residues. The CDR3 coding sequence is TGTGCCAGCAGTTCCAACCTCGGACAGGGGGAATTCAACGAGCAGTACTTC. Protein product: CASSSNLGQGEFNEQYF.

V is TRBV19 and J is TRBJ2-2; D gene unclear. Germline CDR1 is LNHDA and CDR2 is SQIVND (reference sequence). The CDR3 loop spans 15 amino acids. V dropped 7 bases and J dropped 1 base, with 13 bases sitting between them. The CDR3 loop is CASNARRMNTGELFF. CDR3 nucleotides: TGTGCCAGTAACGCACGACGGATGAACACCGGGGAGCTGTTTTTT. Combining the CDR3 with reference TRBV19 and TRBJ2-2 gives the whole variable domain DGGITQSPKYLFRKEGQNVTLSCEQNLNHDAMYWYRQDPGQGLRLIYYSQIVNDFQKGDIAEGYSVSREKKESFPLTVTSAQKNPTAFYLCASNARRMNTGELFFGEGSRLTVL.

V and J are TRBV6-6 and TRBJ2-7; 8 positions agree with TRBD1. CDR1 and CDR2 from the germline V gene are MNHNY and SVGAGI (reference sequence). There are 16 residues in the CDR3. The junction had 17 bases not matched to a gene; V was cut back by 6 bases and J by 7 bases. Written as DNA, the CDR3 is TGTGCCAGCAGCCAGCTGAGACAGGGGCCGAAGGGGGAGCAGTACTTC. As protein: CASSQLRQGPKGEQYF.

This clonotype showed up just a few times. The rearrangement uses TRBV24-1 and TRBJ2-2; D remains unclear. Germline V lookup: CDR1 KGHDR, CDR2 SFDVKD. The CDR3 length is 12 residues. Trimming removed 7 bases at V and 5 bases at J, with 7 bases between. The CDR3 nucleotides are TGTGCCACCAGATCCGTAACCGGGGAGCTGTTTTTT. This sequence encodes CATRSVTGELFF.

The chain is built from TRBV2 and TRBJ1-1; 8 nucleotides match TRBD1. This CDR3 has 15 amino acids. Unmatched junction bases numbered 6, after V lost 6 bases and J lost 0 bases. The germline V gene encodes CDR1 SNHLY and CDR2 FYNNEI. CDR3 nucleotide sequence: TGTGCCAGCAGATTTGGGACAGGCCTGAACACTGAAGCTTTCTTT. Translation gives CASRFGTGLNTEAFF.

This clonotype turned up a few times. The chain carries TRBV7-8 and TRBJ2-1, with 10 nucleotides matching TRBD1. The germline V gene has CDR1 SGHVS and CDR2 FQNEAQ. Trimming took 5 bases from V and 3 from J; bases not matched to a gene: 10. The CDR3 has 17 amino acids. The CDR3 DNA sequence: TGTGCCAGCAGCGGAAGGAAGGGACAGGGGCGCTACAATGAGCAGTTCTTC. Translated: CASSGRKGQGRYNEQFF.